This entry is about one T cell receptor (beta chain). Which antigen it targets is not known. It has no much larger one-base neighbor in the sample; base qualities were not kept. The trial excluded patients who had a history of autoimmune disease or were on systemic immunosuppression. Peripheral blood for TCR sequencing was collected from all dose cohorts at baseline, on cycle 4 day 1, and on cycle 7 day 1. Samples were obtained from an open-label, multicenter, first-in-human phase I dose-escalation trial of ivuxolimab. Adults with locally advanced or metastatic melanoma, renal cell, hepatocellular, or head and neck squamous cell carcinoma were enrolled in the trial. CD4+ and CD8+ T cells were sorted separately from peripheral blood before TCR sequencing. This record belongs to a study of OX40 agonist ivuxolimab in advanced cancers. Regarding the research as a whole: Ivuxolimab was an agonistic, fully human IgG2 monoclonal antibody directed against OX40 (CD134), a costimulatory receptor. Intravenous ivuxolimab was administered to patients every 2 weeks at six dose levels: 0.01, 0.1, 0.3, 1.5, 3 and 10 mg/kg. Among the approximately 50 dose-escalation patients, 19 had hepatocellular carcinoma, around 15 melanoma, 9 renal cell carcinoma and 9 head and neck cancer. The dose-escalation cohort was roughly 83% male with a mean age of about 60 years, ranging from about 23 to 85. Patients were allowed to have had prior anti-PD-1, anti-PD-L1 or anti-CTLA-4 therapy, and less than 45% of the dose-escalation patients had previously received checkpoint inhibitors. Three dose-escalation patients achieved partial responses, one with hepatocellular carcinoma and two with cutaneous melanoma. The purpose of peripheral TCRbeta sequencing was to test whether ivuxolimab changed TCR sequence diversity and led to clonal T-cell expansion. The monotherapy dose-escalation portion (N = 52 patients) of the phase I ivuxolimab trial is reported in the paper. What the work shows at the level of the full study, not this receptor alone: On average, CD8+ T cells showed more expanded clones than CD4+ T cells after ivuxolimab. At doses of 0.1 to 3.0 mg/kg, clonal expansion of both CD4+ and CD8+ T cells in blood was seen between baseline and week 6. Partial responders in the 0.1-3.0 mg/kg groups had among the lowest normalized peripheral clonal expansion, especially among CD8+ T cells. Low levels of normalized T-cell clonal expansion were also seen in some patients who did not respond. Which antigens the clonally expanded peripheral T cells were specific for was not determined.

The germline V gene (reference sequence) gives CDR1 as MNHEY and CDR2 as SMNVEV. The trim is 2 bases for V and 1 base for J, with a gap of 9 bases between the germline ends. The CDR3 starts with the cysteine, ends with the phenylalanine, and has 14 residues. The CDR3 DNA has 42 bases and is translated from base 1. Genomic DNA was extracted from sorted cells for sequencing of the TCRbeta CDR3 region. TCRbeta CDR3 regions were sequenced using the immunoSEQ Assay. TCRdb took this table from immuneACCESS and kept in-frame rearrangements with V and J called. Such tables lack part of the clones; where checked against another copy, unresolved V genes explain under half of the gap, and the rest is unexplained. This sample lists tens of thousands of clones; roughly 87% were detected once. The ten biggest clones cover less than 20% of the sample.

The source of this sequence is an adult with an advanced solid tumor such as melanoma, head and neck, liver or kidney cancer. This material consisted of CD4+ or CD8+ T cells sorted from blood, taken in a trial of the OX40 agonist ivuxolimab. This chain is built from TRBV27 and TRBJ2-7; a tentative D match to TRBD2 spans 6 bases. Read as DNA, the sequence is TGTGCCAGCAGTTTAGCGGGGTCTTCCTACGAGCAGTACTTC. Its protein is CASSLAGSSYEQYF.